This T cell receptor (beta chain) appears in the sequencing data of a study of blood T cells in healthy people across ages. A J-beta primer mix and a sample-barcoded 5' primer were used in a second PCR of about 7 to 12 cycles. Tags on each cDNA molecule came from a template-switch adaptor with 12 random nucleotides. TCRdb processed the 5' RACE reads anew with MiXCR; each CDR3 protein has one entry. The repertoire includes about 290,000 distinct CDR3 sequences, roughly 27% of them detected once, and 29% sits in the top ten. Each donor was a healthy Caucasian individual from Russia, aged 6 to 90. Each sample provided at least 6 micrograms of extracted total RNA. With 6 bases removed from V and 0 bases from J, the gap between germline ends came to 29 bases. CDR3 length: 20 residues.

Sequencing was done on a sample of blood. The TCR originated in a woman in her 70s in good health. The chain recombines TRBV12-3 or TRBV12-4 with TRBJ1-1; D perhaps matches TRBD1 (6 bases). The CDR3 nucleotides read TGTGCCAGCAGCCTACCCCCAGCGGGGGGCCTCGTCTACATGAACACTGAAGCTTTCTTT. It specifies CASSLPPAGGLVYMNTEAFF.